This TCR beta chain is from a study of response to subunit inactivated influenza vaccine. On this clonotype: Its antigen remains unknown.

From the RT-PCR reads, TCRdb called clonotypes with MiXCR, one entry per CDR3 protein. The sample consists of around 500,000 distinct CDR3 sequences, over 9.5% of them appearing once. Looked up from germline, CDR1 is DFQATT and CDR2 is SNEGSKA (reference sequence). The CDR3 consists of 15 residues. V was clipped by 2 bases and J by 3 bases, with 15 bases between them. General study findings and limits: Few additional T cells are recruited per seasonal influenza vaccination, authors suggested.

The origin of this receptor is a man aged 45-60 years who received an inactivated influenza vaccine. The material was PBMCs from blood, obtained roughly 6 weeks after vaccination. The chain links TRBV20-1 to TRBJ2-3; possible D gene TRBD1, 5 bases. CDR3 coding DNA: TGCAGTGCTAGACCCTTGGGCAGGGAAACAGATACGCAGTATTTT. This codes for CSARPLGRETDTQYF.